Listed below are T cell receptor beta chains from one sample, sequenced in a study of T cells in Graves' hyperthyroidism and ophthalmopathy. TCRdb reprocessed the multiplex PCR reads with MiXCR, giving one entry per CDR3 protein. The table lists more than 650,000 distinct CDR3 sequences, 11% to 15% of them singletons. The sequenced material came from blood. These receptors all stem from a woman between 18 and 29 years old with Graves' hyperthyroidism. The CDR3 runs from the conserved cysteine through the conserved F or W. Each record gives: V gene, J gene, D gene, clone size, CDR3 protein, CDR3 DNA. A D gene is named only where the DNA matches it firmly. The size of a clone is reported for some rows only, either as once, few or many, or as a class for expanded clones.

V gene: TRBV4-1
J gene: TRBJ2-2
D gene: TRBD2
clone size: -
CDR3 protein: CASSQRLAGAGELFF
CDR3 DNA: TGCGCCAGCAGCCAAAGACTAGCGGGAGCCGGGGAGCTGTTTTTT

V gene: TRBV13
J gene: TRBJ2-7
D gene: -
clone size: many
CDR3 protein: CASSPHYEQYF
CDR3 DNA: TGTGCCAGCAGCCCCCATTACGAGCAGTACTTC

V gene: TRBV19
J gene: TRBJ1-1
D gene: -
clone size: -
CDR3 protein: CASSLLIHTEAFF
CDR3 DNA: TGTGCCAGTAGCCTATTGATACACACTGAAGCTTTCTTT

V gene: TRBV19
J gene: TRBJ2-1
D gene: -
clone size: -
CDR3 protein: CASNLRGGGSYNEQFF
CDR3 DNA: TGTGCCAGTAACCTAAGGGGAGGGGGCTCCTACAATGAGCAGTTCTTC

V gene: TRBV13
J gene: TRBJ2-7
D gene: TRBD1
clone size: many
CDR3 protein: CASSLAGGSTYEQYF
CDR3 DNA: TGTGCCAGCAGCTTGGCAGGGGGATCAACCTACGAGCAGTACTTC

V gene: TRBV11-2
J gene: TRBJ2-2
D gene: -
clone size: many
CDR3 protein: CASSLDRGYGELFF
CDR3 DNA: TGTGCCAGCAGCCTCGACAGAGGGTACGGGGAGCTGTTTTTT

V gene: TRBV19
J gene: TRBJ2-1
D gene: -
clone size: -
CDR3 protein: CASSRAPYNEQFF
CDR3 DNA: TGTGCCAGTAGTAGGGCCCCCTACAATGAGCAGTTCTTC

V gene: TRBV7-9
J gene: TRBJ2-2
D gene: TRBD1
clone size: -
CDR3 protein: CASSVTGLNTGELFF
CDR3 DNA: TGTGCCAGCAGCGTGACAGGGTTGAACACCGGGGAGCTGTTTTTT

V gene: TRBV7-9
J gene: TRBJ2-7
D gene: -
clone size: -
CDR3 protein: CASSLDRYQQYF
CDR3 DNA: TGTGCCAGCAGCTTAGACAGGTACCAGCAGTACTTC

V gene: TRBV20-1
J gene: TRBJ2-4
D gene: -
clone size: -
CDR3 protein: CSARDSAGSAKNIQYF
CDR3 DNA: TGCAGTGCTAGAGATTCCGCGGGGAGTGCCAAAAACATTCAGTACTTC

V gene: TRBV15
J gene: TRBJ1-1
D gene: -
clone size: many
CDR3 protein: CATSRDLAERPTEAFF
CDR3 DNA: TGTGCCACCAGCAGAGATCTGGCGGAACGGCCCACTGAAGCTTTCTTT

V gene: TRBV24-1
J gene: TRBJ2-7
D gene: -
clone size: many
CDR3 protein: CATSDPGRTRNEQYF
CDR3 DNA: TGTGCCACCAGTGATCCGGGACGGACGCGGAACGAGCAGTACTTC

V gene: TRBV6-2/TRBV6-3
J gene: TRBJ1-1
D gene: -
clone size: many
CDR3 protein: CASSYPGGGVTEAFF
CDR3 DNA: TGTGCCAGCAGTTACCCTGGCGGCGGAGTCACTGAAGCTTTCTTT

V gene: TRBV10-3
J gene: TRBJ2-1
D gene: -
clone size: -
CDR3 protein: CAISERGQTEQFF
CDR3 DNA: TGTGCCATCAGTGAGAGGGGCCAGACTGAGCAGTTCTTC

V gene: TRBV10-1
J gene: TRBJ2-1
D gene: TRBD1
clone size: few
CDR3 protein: CASSEWGQGNNEQFF
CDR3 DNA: TGCGCCAGCAGTGAGTGGGGACAGGGAAACAATGAGCAGTTCTTC

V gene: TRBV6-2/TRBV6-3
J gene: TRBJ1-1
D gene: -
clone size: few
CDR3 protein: CASSYLGFTEAFF
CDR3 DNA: TGTGCCAGCAGTTACTTAGGATTCACTGAAGCTTTCTTT

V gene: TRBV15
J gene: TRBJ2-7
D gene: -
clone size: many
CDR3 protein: CATSRDLGGSAYEQYF
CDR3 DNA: TGTGCCACCAGCAGAGATCTTGGGGGGTCCGCCTACGAGCAGTACTTC

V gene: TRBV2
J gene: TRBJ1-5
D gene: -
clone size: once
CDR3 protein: CASSRLPDRCNQPQHF
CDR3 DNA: TGTGCCAGCAGCCGATTACCCGACAGGTGCAATCAGCCCCAGCATTTT

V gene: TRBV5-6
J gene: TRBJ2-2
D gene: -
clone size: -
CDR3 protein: CASSPGTAGELFF
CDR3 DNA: TGTGCCAGCAGCCCAGGTACCGCCGGGGAGCTGTTTTTT

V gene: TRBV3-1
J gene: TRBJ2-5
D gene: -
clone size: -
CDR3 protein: CASSQGLEEETQYF
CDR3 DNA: TGTGCCAGCAGCCAAGGACTTGAGGAAGAGACCCAGTACTTC

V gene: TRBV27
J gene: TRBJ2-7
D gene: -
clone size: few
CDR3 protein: CASGRYEQYF
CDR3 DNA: TGTGCCTCAGGCCGCTACGAGCAGTACTTC

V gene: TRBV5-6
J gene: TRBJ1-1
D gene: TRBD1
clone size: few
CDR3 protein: CASSPQTGTTEAFF
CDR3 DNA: TGTGCCAGCAGCCCGCAGACAGGGACGACTGAAGCTTTCTTT

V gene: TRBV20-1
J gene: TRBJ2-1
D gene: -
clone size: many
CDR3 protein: CSARALAVRDNEQFF
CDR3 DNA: TGCAGTGCTAGAGCCCTTGCAGTAAGGGATAATGAGCAGTTCTTC

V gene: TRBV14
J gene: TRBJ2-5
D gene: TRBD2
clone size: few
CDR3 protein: CASSQGGTSGTRGETQYF
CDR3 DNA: TGTGCCAGCAGCCAAGGAGGGACTAGCGGGACCCGAGGAGAGACCCAGTACTTC

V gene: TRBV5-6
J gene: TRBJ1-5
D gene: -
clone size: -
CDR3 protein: CASSQTGGLNQPQHF
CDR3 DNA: TGTGCCAGCAGCCAAACCGGGGGTCTAAATCAGCCCCAGCATTTT

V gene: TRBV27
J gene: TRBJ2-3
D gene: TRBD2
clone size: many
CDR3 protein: CASILTSGRITDTQYF
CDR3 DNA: TGTGCCAGCATCTTAACTAGCGGGAGGATCACAGATACGCAGTATTTT

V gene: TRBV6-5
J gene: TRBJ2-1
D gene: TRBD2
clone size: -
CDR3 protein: CASSYWASGSSYNEQFF
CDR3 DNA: TGTGCCAGCAGTTACTGGGCTAGCGGGAGTTCCTACAATGAGCAGTTCTTC

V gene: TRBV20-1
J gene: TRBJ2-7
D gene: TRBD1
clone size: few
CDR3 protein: CSARDWQGAAYEQYF
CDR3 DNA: TGCAGTGCTAGAGATTGGCAGGGGGCGGCCTACGAGCAGTACTTC

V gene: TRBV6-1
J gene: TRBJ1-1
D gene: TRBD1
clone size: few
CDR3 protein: CASRRQGANTEAFF
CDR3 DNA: TGTGCCAGCAGGCGACAGGGGGCTAACACTGAAGCTTTCTTT

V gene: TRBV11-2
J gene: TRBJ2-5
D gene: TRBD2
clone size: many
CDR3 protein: CASSPRFLAGGPTQETQYF
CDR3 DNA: TGTGCCAGCAGCCCCCGTTTTTTAGCGGGAGGGCCCACCCAAGAGACCCAGTACTTC

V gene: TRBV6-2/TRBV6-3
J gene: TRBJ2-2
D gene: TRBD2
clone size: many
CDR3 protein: CASTRPSGVNTGELFF
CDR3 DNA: TGTGCCAGCACCAGACCGAGCGGGGTGAACACCGGGGAGCTGTTTTTT

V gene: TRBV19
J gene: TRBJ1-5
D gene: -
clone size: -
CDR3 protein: CASTSSGGPGNQPQHF
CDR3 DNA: TGTGCCAGTACCTCCAGTGGAGGGCCGGGCAATCAGCCCCAGCATTTT

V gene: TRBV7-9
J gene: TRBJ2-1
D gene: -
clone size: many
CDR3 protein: CASSPLGRSSYNEQFF
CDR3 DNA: TGTGCCAGCAGCCCTCTTGGCAGGAGCTCCTACAATGAGCAGTTCTTC

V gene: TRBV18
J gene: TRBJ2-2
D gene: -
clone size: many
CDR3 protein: CASSPPGVWNTGELFF
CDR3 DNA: TGTGCCAGCTCACCACCGGGGGTTTGGAACACCGGGGAGCTGTTTTTT

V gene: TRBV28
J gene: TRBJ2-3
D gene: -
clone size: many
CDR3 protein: CASSPHNGRVPQYF
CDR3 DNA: TGTGCCAGCAGTCCCCATAACGGTAGGGTCCCGCAGTATTTT

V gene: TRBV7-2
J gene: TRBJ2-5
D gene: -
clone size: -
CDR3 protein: CASSRGRRLRETQYF
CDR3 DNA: TGTGCCAGCAGTCGGGGCCGGAGGCTAAGGGAGACCCAGTACTTC

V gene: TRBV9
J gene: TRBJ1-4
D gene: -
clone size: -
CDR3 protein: CASSVGYSRGEKLFF
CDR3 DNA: TGTGCCAGCAGCGTAGGTTACAGCAGAGGTGAAAAACTGTTTTTT

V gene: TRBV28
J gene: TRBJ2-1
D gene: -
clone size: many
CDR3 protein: CASRDRAPSYNEQFF
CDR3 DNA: TGTGCCAGCAGGGACCGGGCCCCCTCTTACAATGAGCAGTTCTTC

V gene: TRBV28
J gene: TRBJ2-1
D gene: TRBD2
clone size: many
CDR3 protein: CASSQAGGPNEQFF
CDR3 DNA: TGTGCCAGCAGTCAAGCGGGAGGGCCCAATGAGCAGTTCTTC

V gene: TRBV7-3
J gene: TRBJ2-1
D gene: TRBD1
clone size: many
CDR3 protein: CASSSAGTGDYNEQFF
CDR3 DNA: TGTGCCAGCAGCTCCGCCGGGACAGGGGATTACAATGAGCAGTTCTTC

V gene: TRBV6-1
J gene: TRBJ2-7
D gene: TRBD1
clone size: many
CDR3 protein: CASRATGTGPYEQYF
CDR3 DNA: TGTGCCAGCAGAGCGACCGGGACAGGGCCATACGAGCAGTACTTC

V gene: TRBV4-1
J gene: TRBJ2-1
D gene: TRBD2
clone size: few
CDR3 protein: CASSQSGRRHNEQFF
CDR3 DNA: TGCGCCAGCAGCCAGAGCGGGAGGCGCCACAATGAGCAGTTCTTC

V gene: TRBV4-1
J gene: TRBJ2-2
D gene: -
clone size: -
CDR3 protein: CASSQAGTLSGELFF
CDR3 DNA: TGCGCCAGCAGCCAAGCCGGGACCTTAAGCGGGGAGCTGTTTTTT

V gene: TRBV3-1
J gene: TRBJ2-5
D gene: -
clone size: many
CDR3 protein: CASSQVRLGVRETQYF
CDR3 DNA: TGTGCCAGCAGCCAAGTACGACTGGGGGTCCGCGAGACCCAGTACTTC

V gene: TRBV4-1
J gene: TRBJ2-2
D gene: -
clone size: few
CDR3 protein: CASSQVGLNTGELFF
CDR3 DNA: TGCGCCAGCAGCCAAGTAGGACTAAACACCGGGGAGCTGTTTTTT

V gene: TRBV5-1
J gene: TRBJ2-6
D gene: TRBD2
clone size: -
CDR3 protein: CASSLASVAGLSGANVLTF
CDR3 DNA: TGCGCCAGCAGCTTGGCAAGCGTAGCGGGTCTCTCTGGGGCCAACGTCCTGACTTTC

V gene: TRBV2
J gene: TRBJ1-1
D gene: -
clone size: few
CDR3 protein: CASAGQGNTEALF
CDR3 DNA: TGTGCCAGCGCAGGGCAGGGAAACACTGAAGCTCTCTTT

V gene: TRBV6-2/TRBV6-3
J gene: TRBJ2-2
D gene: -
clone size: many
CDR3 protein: CASSYILGPTDWGFIGELFF
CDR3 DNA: TGTGCCAGCAGTTACATCTTGGGGCCCACCGACTGGGGATTTATCGGGGAGCTGTTTTTT